Listed here is a single TCR beta chain. The sample originates from a study of blood T cell repertoires in COVID-19. Background on the study: Acute-phase and convalescent COVID-19 samples originated in the United States, Italy and Spain. Sample material is recorded as cDNA or gDNA derived from T cells, B-cell-depleted T cells, or PBMCs.

Trimming removed 8 bases from V and 5 bases from J, with 12 bases in between. The CDR3 is 11 residues long. CDR1 is SQVTM and CDR2 is ANQGSEA in the germline V gene. Methods used by the authors: Amplification of reference gene primers provided the estimated nucleated cell counts. Profiled with immunoSEQ multiplex PCR; TCRdb holds only in-frame clones, not every one. V, J and clone size derive from that table, while D and trimming were established from the DNA sequence. Among about 76,000 clones listed, roughly 91% were seen once. The TCR was taken from a woman aged 45-65 years in a cohort sampled during active COVID-19. The sample consisted of peripheral blood. The chain combines TRBV29-1 with TRBJ1-1; D ambiguous. CDR3: CSIGEDTEAFF. In DNA form, the CDR3 reads TGCAGCATCGGGGAGGATACTGAAGCTTTCTTT.